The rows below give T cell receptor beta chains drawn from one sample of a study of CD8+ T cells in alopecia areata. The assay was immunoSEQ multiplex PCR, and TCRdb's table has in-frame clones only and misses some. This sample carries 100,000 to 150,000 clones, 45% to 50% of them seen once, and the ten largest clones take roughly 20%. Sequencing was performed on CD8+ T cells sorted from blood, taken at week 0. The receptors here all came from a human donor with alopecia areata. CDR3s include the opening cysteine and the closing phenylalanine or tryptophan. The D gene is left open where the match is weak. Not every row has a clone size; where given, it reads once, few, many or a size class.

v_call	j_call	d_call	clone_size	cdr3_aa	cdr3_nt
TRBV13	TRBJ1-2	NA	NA	CASSNVAINYGYTF	TGTGCCAGCAGTAACGTTGCTATCAACTATGGCTACACCTTC
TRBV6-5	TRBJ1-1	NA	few	CASRASGTTEAFF	TGTGCCAGCAGAGCCTCAGGGACCACTGAAGCTTTCTTT
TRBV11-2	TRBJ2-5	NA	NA	CASSLEETQYF	TGTGCCAGCAGCTTAGAAGAGACCCAGTACTTC
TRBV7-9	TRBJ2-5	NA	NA	CASSLPTRETQYF	TGTGCCAGCAGCTTACCAACCCGAGAGACCCAGTACTTC
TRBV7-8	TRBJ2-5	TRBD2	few	CASSLVVGGQETQYF	TGTGCCAGCAGCTTAGTAGTCGGGGGGCAAGAGACCCAGTACTTC
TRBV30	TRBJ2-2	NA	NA	CACNRELGELFF	TGTGCCTGCAACAGGGAGCTAGGGGAGCTGTTTTTT
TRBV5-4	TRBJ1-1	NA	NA	CASSLARRTEAFF	TGTGCCAGCAGCTTGGCCCGAAGAACTGAAGCTTTCTTT
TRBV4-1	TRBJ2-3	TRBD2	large	CASSQGRLAGGDTQYF	TGCGCCAGCAGCCAAGGTAGACTAGCGGGGGGAGATACGCAGTATTTT
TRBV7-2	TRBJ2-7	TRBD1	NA	CASSLVGQGAHEQYF	TGTGCCAGCAGCTTAGTTGGACAGGGGGCTCACGAGCAGTACTTC
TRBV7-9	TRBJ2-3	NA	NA	CASSLPSSALGTDTQYF	TGTGCCAGCAGCTTACCCTCGTCGGCTTTGGGCACAGATACGCAGTATTTT
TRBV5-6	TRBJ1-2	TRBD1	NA	CASSWGNTGGYGYTF	TGTGCCAGCAGCTGGGGGAACACAGGGGGCTATGGCTACACCTTC
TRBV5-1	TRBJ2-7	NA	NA	CASSPRGTYEQYF	TGCGCCAGCAGTCCAAGGGGTACCTACGAGCAGTACTTC
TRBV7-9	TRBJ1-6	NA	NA	CASSPGGSPLHF	TGTGCCAGCAGCCCAGGTGGTTCACCCCTCCACTTT
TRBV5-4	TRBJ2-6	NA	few	CASSLVSGANVLTF	TGTGCCAGCAGCTTGGTGTCTGGGGCCAACGTCCTGACTTTC
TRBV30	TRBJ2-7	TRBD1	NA	CAGYLPGQGPYEQYF	TGTGCCGGCTACCTCCCGGGACAGGGCCCCTACGAGCAGTACTTC
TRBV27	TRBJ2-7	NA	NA	CASSLSPRGIAGQYF	TGTGCCAGCAGTCTCAGCCCGAGGGGCATCGCAGGGCAGTACTTC
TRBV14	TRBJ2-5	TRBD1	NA	CASSRGTVEETQYF	TGTGCCAGCAGCAGAGGGACAGTCGAAGAGACCCAGTACTTC
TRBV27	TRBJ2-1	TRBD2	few	CASSLGTSGGDEQFF	TGTGCCAGCAGTCTAGGGACTAGCGGGGGAGATGAGCAGTTCTTC
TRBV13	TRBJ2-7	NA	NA	CASSLGEAYEQYF	TGTGCCAGCAGCTTAGGGGAAGCCTACGAGCAGTACTTC
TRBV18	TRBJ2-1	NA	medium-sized	CASSPRDRFHNEQFF	TGTGCCAGCTCACCCCGGGACCGATTCCACAATGAGCAGTTCTTC
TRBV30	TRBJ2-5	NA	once	CAWSLLTYQETQYF	TGTGCCTGGAGTCTTCTTACGTACCAAGAGACCCAGTACTTC
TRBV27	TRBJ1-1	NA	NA	CASSSEQNTEAFF	TGTGCCAGCAGTTCTGAGCAGAACACTGAAGCTTTCTTT
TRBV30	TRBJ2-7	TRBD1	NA	CACQGAIYEQYF	TGTGCCTGCCAGGGGGCGATTTACGAGCAGTACTTC
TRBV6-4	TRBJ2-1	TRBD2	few	CASSYSSSGGTDNEQFF	TGTGCCAGCAGTTACTCGTCTAGCGGGGGGACTGACAATGAGCAGTTCTTC
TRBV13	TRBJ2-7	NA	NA	CAISEPGNEQYF	TGTGCCATCTCGGAGCCTGGGAACGAGCAGTACTTC
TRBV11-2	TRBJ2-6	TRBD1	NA	CASSTFRQGLSGANVLTF	TGTGCCAGCAGCACCTTTAGACAGGGCCTCTCTGGGGCCAACGTCCTGACTTTC
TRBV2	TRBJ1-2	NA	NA	CASSETDENYGYTF	TGTGCCAGCAGTGAAACGGACGAGAACTATGGCTACACCTTC
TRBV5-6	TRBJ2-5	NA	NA	CASSPGPGSQYF	TGTGCCAGCAGCCCGGGTCCAGGGAGCCAGTACTTC
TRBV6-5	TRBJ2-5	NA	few	CASSSAGLGGETQYF	TGTGCCAGCAGTTCGGCCGGCTTAGGGGGGGAGACCCAGTACTTC
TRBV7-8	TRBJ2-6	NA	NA	CASSLVARAGANVLTF	TGTGCCAGCAGCTTAGTAGCCAGGGCTGGGGCCAACGTCCTGACTTTC
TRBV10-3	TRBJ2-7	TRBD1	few	CAISDLGQGALEQYF	TGTGCCATCAGTGACTTGGGGCAGGGGGCTCTCGAGCAGTACTTC
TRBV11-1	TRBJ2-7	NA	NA	CASCEGDGYEQYF	TGTGCCAGCTGCGAGGGGGACGGCTACGAGCAGTACTTC
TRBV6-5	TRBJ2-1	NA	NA	CASSPGHVRGNEQFF	TGTGCCAGCAGCCCCGGACACGTACGGGGCAATGAGCAGTTCTTC
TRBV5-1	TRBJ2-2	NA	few	CASSLYRGNTGELFF	TGCGCCAGCAGCTTGTATAGGGGAAACACCGGGGAGCTGTTTTTT
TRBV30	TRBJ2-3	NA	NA	CAWRNSGDTTDTQYF	TGTGCCTGGAGGAACAGCGGGGACACCACAGATACGCAGTATTTT
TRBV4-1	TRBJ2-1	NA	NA	CASSRGLSDEQFF	TGCGCCAGCAGCCGCGGACTCAGCGATGAGCAGTTCTTC
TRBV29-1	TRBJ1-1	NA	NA	CSVEGADINTEAFF	TGCAGCGTTGAAGGAGCCGACATAAACACTGAAGCTTTCTTT
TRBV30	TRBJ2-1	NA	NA	CAWFGGSSYNEQFF	TGTGCCTGGTTCGGGGGTAGCTCCTACAATGAGCAGTTCTTC
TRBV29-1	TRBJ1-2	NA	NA	CSVGRVWDGYTF	TGCAGCGTTGGCAGGGTATGGGACGGCTACACCTTC
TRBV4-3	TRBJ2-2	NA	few	CASSQVGLAGNTGELFF	TGCGCCAGCAGCCAAGTGGGGCTGGCGGGAAACACCGGGGAGCTGTTTTTT
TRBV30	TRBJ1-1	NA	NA	CAWSDSENTEAFF	TGTGCCTGGAGTGACAGCGAGAACACTGAAGCTTTCTTT
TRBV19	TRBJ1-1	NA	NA	CASSIYAEGITEAFF	TGTGCCAGTAGTATATACGCCGAGGGGATCACTGAAGCTTTCTTT
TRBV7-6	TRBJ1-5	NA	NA	CASSLGTKQPQHF	TGTGCCAGCAGCTTAGGGACCAAACAGCCCCAGCATTTT
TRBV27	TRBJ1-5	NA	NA	CASSPGGSNQPQHF	TGTGCCAGCAGCCCGGGGGGTAGCAATCAGCCCCAGCATTTT
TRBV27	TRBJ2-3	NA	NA	CASGAMEGTDTQYF	TGTGCCAGCGGCGCCATGGAGGGCACAGATACGCAGTATTTT
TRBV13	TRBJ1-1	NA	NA	CASSPPDDTEAFF	TGTGCCAGCAGCCCCCCGGATGACACTGAAGCTTTCTTT
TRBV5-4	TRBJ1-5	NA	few	CASSVDPSEQPQHF	TGTGCCAGCAGCGTGGACCCAAGTGAACAGCCCCAGCATTTT
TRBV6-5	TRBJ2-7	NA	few	CASSYRGGEQYF	TGTGCCAGCAGTTACAGGGGAGGCGAGCAGTACTTC
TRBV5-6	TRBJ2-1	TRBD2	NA	CASTTQRGSHNEQFF	TGTGCCAGCACCACCCAGCGGGGGTCCCACAATGAGCAGTTCTTC
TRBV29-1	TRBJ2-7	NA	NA	CSVVAGRYEQYF	TGCAGCGTTGTTGCAGGACGCTACGAGCAGTACTTC
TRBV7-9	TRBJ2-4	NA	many	CASSLAKDIQYF	TGTGCCAGCAGCTTAGCGAAGGACATTCAGTACTTC
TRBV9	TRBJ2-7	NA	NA	CASSPGTLYEQYF	TGTGCCAGCAGCCCCGGGACCCTCTACGAGCAGTACTTC
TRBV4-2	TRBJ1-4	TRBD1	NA	CASSQGAGGNEKLFF	TGTGCCAGCAGCCAAGGGGCAGGGGGAAATGAAAAACTGTTTTTT
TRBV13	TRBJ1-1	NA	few	CASSPTGFDLNTEAFF	TGTGCCAGCAGCCCAACAGGTTTCGACCTGAACACTGAAGCTTTCTTT
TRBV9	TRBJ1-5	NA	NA	CASSVGGEWGQPQHF	TGTGCCAGCAGCGTAGGGGGGGAATGGGGTCAGCCCCAGCATTTT
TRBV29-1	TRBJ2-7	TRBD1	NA	CSVEEGQGPYEQYF	TGCAGCGTTGAAGAGGGACAGGGACCCTACGAGCAGTACTTC
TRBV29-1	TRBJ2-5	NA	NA	CSVQGGSDKKEETQYF	TGCAGCGTCCAAGGGGGGAGCGACAAAAAGGAGGAGACCCAGTACTTC